This TCR beta chain was captured in a study of blood T cell repertoires in COVID-19. Study-level information: Spain, Italy and the United States supplied samples that represented acute and convalescent COVID-19. The analysed material was cDNA or gDNA that came from T cells, B-cell-depleted T cells, or PBMCs.

Source study methods: Estimates of nucleated cell counts were drawn from the amplification of reference gene primers. Assay: immunoSEQ multiplex PCR; the TCRdb copy retains only in-frame clones and omits some. V and J calls and clone size are given by that table; D and trimming were obtained from the DNA. The sample has 300,000 or so clones, over 70% seen once. V was clipped by 4 bases and J by 3 bases; unmatched bases: 5. The V gene's germline CDR1 is SGHRS and CDR2 YFSETQ. This CDR3 contains 15 residues. The gene calls are TRBV5-1 and TRBJ2-1, with 9 bases matching TRBD2. Source material: peripheral blood. The clonotype was recovered from a woman aged 50 to 60 with acute or convalescent COVID-19. The CDR3 loop is CASSPTSGVYNEQFF. The CDR3 region has the DNA TGCGCCAGCAGCCCGACTAGCGGAGTCTACAATGAGCAGTTCTTC.